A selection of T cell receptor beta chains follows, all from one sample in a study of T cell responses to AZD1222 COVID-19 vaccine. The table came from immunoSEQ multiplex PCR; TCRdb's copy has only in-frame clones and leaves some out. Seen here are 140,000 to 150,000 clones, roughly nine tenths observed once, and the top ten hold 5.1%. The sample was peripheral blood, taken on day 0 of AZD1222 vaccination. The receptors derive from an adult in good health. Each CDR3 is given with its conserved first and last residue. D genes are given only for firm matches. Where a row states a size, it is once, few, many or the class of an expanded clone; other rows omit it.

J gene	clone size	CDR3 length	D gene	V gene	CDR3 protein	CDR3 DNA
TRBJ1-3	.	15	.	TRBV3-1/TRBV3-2	CASSPGQVSGNTIYF	TGTGCCAGCAGCCCGGGACAAGTCTCTGGAAACACCATATATTTT
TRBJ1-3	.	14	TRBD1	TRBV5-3	CASFDRDSGNTIYF	TGTGCCAGCTTCGACAGGGACTCTGGAAACACCATATATTTT
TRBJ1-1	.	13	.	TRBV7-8	CASRRGSDTEAFF	TGTGCCAGCAGGCGGGGGTCGGACACTGAAGCTTTCTTT
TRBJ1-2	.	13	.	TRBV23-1	CANPTERARGYTF	TGCGCCAACCCTACGGAGAGGGCGCGAGGCTACACCTTC
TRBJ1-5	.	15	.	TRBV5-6	CASSLGPLSYQPQHF	TGTGCCAGCAGCTTGGGCCCACTTTCCTATCAGCCCCAGCATTTT
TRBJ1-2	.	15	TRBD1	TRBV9	CASSVDEGTVYGYTF	TGTGCCAGCAGCGTAGACGAAGGGACAGTCTATGGCTACACCTTC
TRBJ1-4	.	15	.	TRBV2	CASSDRGGPNEKLFF	TGTGCCAGCAGTGATCGGGGGGGTCCTAATGAAAAACTGTTTTTT
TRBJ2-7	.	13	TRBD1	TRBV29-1	CSVEGDRSYEQYF	TGCAGCGTTGAGGGGGACAGGTCCTACGAGCAGTACTTC
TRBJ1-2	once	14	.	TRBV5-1	CASSLVGGSYGYTF	TGCGCCAGCAGCTTGGTTGGGGGCAGCTATGGCTACACCTTC
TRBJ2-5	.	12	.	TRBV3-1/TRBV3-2	CASSQNGETQYF	TGTGCCAGCAGCCAAAACGGGGAGACCCAGTACTTC
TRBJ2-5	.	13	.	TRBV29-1	CSVESNSQETQYF	TGCAGCGTTGAATCCAACAGCCAAGAGACCCAGTACTTC
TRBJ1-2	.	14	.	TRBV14	CASRGDTWASGYTF	TGTGCCAGCAGGGGAGACACCTGGGCCTCTGGCTACACCTTC
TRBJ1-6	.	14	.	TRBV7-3	CASSLAGANSPLHF	TGTGCCAGCAGCTTAGCAGGGGCGAATTCACCCCTCCACTTT
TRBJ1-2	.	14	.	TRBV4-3	CASSPGMGDYGYTF	TGCGCCAGCAGCCCAGGCATGGGGGACTATGGCTACACCTTC
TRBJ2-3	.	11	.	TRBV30	CAWGVGDTQYF	TGTGCCTGGGGGGTAGGAGATACGCAGTATTTT